Listed below are T cell receptor beta chains from one sample, sequenced in a study of shared clonotypes between healthy human individuals. Sequenced by immunoSEQ multiplex PCR; TCRdb stores in-frame clones only, minus some. The repertoire holds approximately 530,000 clones, with approximately 95% as singletons. The sequenced material came from naive CD4+ T cells sorted from blood. Every receptor here comes from a woman between 25 and 40 years old in good health. Both conserved end residues are part of each CDR3. D genes are given only for firm matches. A row's size may be missing; if present it is once, few, many or a size class.

v_gene: TRBV11-1; j_gene: TRBJ2-3; d_gene: .; abundance: .; CDR3aa: CASTALQGPWGSSTDTQYF; CDR3nt: TGTGCCAGCACCGCATTACAGGGTCCGTGGGGGAGTAGCACAGATACGCAGTATTTT
v_gene: TRBV5-6; j_gene: TRBJ2-5; d_gene: TRBD2; abundance: .; CDR3aa: CASSLSPSGKETQYF; CDR3nt: TGTGCCAGCAGCTTGTCGCCTAGCGGAAAAGAGACCCAGTACTTC
v_gene: TRBV4-1; j_gene: TRBJ2-5; d_gene: TRBD2; abundance: once; CDR3aa: CASSQGGRDQETQYF; CDR3nt: TGCGCCAGCAGCCAAGGTGGGAGGGACCAAGAGACCCAGTACTTC
v_gene: TRBV30; j_gene: TRBJ2-5; d_gene: .; abundance: .; CDR3aa: CAWRTKGEGGETQYF; CDR3nt: TGTGCCTGGAGGACGAAGGGGGAGGGCGGGGAGACCCAGTACTTC
v_gene: TRBV5-4; j_gene: TRBJ2-5; d_gene: TRBD2; abundance: .; CDR3aa: CASSRASGSQETQYF; CDR3nt: TGTGCCAGCAGTCGGGCCAGCGGGAGTCAAGAGACCCAGTACTTC
v_gene: TRBV9; j_gene: TRBJ2-3; d_gene: .; abundance: .; CDR3aa: CASSPNKEGLGVTQYF; CDR3nt: TGTGCCAGCAGCCCCAATAAGGAGGGTCTTGGGGTTACGCAGTATTTT
v_gene: TRBV27; j_gene: TRBJ2-3; d_gene: .; abundance: .; CDR3aa: CASSQTRESAQYF; CDR3nt: TGTGCCAGCAGCCAAACTAGAGAGAGTGCGCAGTATTTT
v_gene: TRBV11-3; j_gene: TRBJ2-7; d_gene: TRBD1; abundance: .; CDR3aa: CASSLDRGTGSSYEQYF; CDR3nt: TGTGCCAGCAGCTTAGACCGGGGGACAGGGAGCTCCTACGAGCAGTACTTC
v_gene: TRBV11-2; j_gene: TRBJ2-2; d_gene: TRBD2; abundance: .; CDR3aa: CASSLDHAGGRTGELFF; CDR3nt: TGTGCCAGCAGCTTAGATCACGCGGGAGGAAGGACCGGGGAGCTGTTTTTT
v_gene: TRBV7-8; j_gene: TRBJ2-2; d_gene: .; abundance: .; CDR3aa: CASSVQRGTGELFF; CDR3nt: TGTGCCAGCAGCGTGCAGAGAGGGACCGGGGAGCTGTTTTTT
v_gene: TRBV18; j_gene: TRBJ2-1; d_gene: TRBD2; abundance: .; CDR3aa: CASSPPELAGNNEQFF; CDR3nt: TGTGCCAGCTCACCACCCGAACTAGCGGGGAACAATGAGCAGTTCTTC
v_gene: TRBV27; j_gene: TRBJ2-3; d_gene: TRBD2; abundance: .; CDR3aa: CASTRLAGGLDTQYF; CDR3nt: TGTGCCAGCACTCGACTAGCGGGAGGACTAGATACGCAGTATTTT
v_gene: TRBV28; j_gene: TRBJ1-4; d_gene: .; abundance: .; CDR3aa: CASSSPARGDANEKLFF; CDR3nt: TGTGCCAGCAGTTCGCCCGCAAGGGGGGACGCTAATGAAAAACTGTTTTTT
v_gene: TRBV6-1; j_gene: TRBJ1-2; d_gene: TRBD1; abundance: .; CDR3aa: CASSLDRVYGYTF; CDR3nt: TGTGCCAGCTCATTGGACAGGGTCTATGGCTACACCTTC
v_gene: TRBV5-1; j_gene: TRBJ2-7; d_gene: TRBD1; abundance: .; CDR3aa: CASSNQVQGEFEQYF; CDR3nt: TGCGCCAGCAGCAATCAAGTCCAGGGGGAATTCGAGCAGTACTTC
v_gene: TRBV28; j_gene: TRBJ2-3; d_gene: TRBD2; abundance: .; CDR3aa: CASIGSGRGSDTQYF; CDR3nt: TGTGCCAGCATAGGTAGCGGGAGAGGGTCGGATACGCAGTATTTT
v_gene: TRBV9; j_gene: TRBJ2-3; d_gene: .; abundance: .; CDR3aa: CASSVGPNDTQYF; CDR3nt: TGTGCCAGCAGCGTAGGCCCGAATGATACGCAGTATTTT
v_gene: TRBV7-9; j_gene: TRBJ2-1; d_gene: TRBD2; abundance: .; CDR3aa: CASSLEAGGANEQFF; CDR3nt: TGTGCCAGCAGCTTAGAGGCGGGAGGGGCGAATGAGCAGTTCTTC
v_gene: TRBV6-5; j_gene: TRBJ1-2; d_gene: TRBD1; abundance: .; CDR3aa: CASNAAGTGIFGYTF; CDR3nt: TGTGCCAGCAATGCGGCAGGGACAGGAATTTTTGGCTACACCTTC
v_gene: TRBV7-9; j_gene: TRBJ1-1; d_gene: TRBD1; abundance: .; CDR3aa: CASSLAQGLRNTEAFF; CDR3nt: TGTGCCAGCAGCTTAGCACAGGGGCTTCGTAACACTGAAGCTTTCTTT
v_gene: TRBV7-8; j_gene: TRBJ2-3; d_gene: TRBD1; abundance: .; CDR3aa: CASSGGQGSDTQYF; CDR3nt: TGTGCCAGCAGCGGCGGACAGGGCTCAGATACGCAGTATTTT
v_gene: TRBV23-1; j_gene: TRBJ1-4; d_gene: .; abundance: .; CDR3aa: CASRYSGHRATNEKLFF; CDR3nt: TGCGCCAGCCGATATAGCGGGCACAGGGCAACTAATGAAAAACTGTTTTTT
v_gene: TRBV5-6; j_gene: TRBJ2-7; d_gene: .; abundance: .; CDR3aa: CASSLALEQYF; CDR3nt: TGTGCCAGCAGCTTGGCCCTAGAGCAGTACTTC
v_gene: TRBV5-1; j_gene: TRBJ2-3; d_gene: TRBD2; abundance: .; CDR3aa: CASSWNGLAGGIDTQYF; CDR3nt: TGCGCCAGCAGCTGGAATGGACTAGCGGGGGGGATAGATACGCAGTATTTT
v_gene: TRBV5-1; j_gene: TRBJ2-1; d_gene: .; abundance: .; CDR3aa: CATSPGGPGNEQFF; CDR3nt: TGCGCCACGTCGCCTGGGGGGCCTGGGAATGAGCAGTTCTTC
v_gene: TRBV6-4; j_gene: TRBJ2-2; d_gene: .; abundance: .; CDR3aa: CASSATANTGELFF; CDR3nt: TGTGCCAGCAGTGCTACAGCGAACACCGGGGAGCTGTTTTTT
v_gene: TRBV5-1; j_gene: TRBJ1-2; d_gene: .; abundance: .; CDR3aa: CASSLAGTPNGYTF; CDR3nt: TGCGCCAGCAGCTTGGCCGGGACACCGAATGGCTACACCTTC
v_gene: TRBV27; j_gene: TRBJ2-2; d_gene: TRBD1; abundance: .; CDR3aa: CASSSRDRGSGELFF; CDR3nt: TGTGCCAGCAGTTCCCGGGACAGGGGCTCCGGGGAGCTGTTTTTT
v_gene: TRBV19; j_gene: TRBJ1-5; d_gene: .; abundance: .; CDR3aa: CASSTGTFDNQPQHF; CDR3nt: TGTGCCAGTAGTACAGGGACATTTGACAATCAGCCCCAGCATTTT
v_gene: TRBV4-1; j_gene: TRBJ1-2; d_gene: .; abundance: .; CDR3aa: CASSQDAVWSSWNYGYTF; CDR3nt: TGCGCCAGCAGCCAAGATGCGGTTTGGTCCTCATGGAACTATGGCTACACCTTC
v_gene: TRBV28; j_gene: TRBJ2-3; d_gene: .; abundance: .; CDR3aa: CASRTRMTDTQYF; CDR3nt: TGTGCCAGCCGGACCCGTATGACAGATACGCAGTATTTT
v_gene: TRBV11-2; j_gene: TRBJ2-3; d_gene: TRBD1; abundance: .; CDR3aa: CASSLDGQGAAEDTQYF; CDR3nt: TGTGCCAGCAGCCTAGACGGACAGGGGGCTGCGGAAGATACGCAGTATTTT
v_gene: TRBV2; j_gene: TRBJ2-5; d_gene: TRBD2; abundance: .; CDR3aa: CASTGGRVGETQYF; CDR3nt: TGTGCCAGCACCGGCGGGAGGGTTGGAGAGACCCAGTACTTC
v_gene: TRBV19; j_gene: TRBJ2-6; d_gene: .; abundance: once; CDR3aa: CASSRDRRGSGANVLTF; CDR3nt: TGTGCCAGTAGTAGGGATAGAAGGGGCTCTGGGGCCAACGTCCTGACTTTC
v_gene: TRBV30; j_gene: TRBJ1-1; d_gene: .; abundance: .; CDR3aa: CAWSVAGDFPGTEAFF; CDR3nt: TGTGCCTGGAGTGTCGCCGGGGACTTCCCAGGTACTGAAGCTTTCTTT
v_gene: TRBV20-1; j_gene: TRBJ2-1; d_gene: .; abundance: .; CDR3aa: CSAPIQNEQFF; CDR3nt: TGCAGTGCACCAATACAGAATGAGCAGTTCTTC
v_gene: TRBV7-3; j_gene: TRBJ2-6; d_gene: .; abundance: .; CDR3aa: CASSRRPGANVLTF; CDR3nt: TGTGCCAGCAGCCGGAGGCCCGGGGCCAACGTCCTGACTTTC
v_gene: TRBV7-6; j_gene: TRBJ1-4; d_gene: .; abundance: .; CDR3aa: CASRPTVVEKLFF; CDR3nt: TGTGCCAGCAGGCCCACGGTAGTTGAAAAACTGTTTTTT
v_gene: TRBV10-3; j_gene: TRBJ1-4; d_gene: .; abundance: .; CDR3aa: CAISESFSGDEKLFF; CDR3nt: TGTGCCATCAGTGAGTCGTTTTCAGGGGATGAAAAACTGTTTTTT